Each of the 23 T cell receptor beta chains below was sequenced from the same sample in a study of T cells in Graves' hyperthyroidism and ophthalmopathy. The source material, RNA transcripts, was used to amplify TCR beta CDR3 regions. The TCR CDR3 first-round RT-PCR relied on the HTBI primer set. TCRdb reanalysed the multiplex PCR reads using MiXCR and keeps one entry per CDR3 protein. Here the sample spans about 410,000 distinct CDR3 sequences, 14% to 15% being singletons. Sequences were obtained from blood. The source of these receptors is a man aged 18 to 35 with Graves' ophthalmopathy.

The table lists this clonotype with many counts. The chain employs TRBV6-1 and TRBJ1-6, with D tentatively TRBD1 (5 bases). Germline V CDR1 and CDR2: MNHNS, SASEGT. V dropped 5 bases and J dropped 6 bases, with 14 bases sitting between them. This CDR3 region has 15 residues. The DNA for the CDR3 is TGTGCCAGCAGTTACTTGGGACGGCCTAATTCACCCCTCCACTTT. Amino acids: CASSYLGRPNSPLHF.

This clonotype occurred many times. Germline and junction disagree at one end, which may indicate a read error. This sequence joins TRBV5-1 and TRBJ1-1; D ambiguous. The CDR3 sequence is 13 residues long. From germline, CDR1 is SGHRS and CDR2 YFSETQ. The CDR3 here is CASSLDLNTEAFF. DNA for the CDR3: TGTGCCAGCAGCTTAGACCTTAACACTGAAGCTTTCTTT. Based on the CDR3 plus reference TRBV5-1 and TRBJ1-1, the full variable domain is KAGVTQTPRYLIKTRGQQVTLSCSPISGHRSVSWYQQTPGQGLQFLFEYFSETQRNKGNFPGRFSGRQFSNSRSEMNVSTLELGDSALYLCASSLDLNTEAFFGQGTRLTVV.

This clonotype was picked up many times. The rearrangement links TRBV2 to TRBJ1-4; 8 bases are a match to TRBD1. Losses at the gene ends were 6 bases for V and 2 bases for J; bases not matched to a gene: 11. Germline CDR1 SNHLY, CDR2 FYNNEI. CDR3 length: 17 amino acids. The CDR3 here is CASRLGSGGVTNEKLFF. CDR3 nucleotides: TGTGCCAGCAGATTAGGATCAGGGGGCGTTACTAATGAAAAACTGTTTTTT.

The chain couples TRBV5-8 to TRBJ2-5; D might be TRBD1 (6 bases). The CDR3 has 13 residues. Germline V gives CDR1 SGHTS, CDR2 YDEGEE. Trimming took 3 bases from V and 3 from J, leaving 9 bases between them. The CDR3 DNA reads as TGTGCCAGCAGCTCGGACAGTAAAGAGACCCAGTACTTC. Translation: CASSSDSKETQYF.

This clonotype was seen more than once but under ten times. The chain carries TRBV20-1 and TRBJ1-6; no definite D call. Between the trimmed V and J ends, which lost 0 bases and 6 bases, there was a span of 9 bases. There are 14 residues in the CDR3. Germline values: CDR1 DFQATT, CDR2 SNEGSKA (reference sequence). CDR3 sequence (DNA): TGCAGTGCTAGAGATGGCCCGGCTAATTCACCCCTCCACTTT. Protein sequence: CSARDGPANSPLHF.

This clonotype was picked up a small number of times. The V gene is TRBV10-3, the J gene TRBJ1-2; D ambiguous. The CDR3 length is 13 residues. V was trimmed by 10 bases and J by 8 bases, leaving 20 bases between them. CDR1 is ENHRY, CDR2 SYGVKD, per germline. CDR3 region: CATIPGEEEGYTF. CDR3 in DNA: TGTGCCACCATCCCCGGGGAAGAGGAGGGCTACACCTTC.

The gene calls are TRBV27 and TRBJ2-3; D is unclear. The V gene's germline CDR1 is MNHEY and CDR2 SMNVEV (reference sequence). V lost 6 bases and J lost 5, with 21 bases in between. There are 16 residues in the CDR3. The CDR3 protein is CASRGMTAPYRDTQYF. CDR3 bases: TGTGCCAGCAGGGGGATGACGGCACCCTACCGAGATACGCAGTATTTT.

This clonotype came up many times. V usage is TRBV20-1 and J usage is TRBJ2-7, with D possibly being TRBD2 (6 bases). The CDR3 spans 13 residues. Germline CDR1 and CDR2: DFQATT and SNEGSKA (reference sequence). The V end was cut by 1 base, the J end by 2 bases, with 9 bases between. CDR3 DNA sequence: TGCAGTGCTAGAGGACTAGATGCCTACGAGCAGTACTTC. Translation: CSARGLDAYEQYF.

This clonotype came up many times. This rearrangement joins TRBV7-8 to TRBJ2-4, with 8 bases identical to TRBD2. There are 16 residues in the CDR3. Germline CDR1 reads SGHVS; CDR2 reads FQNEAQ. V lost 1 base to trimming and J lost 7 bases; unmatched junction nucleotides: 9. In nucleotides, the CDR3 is TGTGCCAGCAGCTTAGTATGGCGGGGGGCCGTTAACATTCAGTACTTC. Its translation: CASSLVWRGAVNIQYF.

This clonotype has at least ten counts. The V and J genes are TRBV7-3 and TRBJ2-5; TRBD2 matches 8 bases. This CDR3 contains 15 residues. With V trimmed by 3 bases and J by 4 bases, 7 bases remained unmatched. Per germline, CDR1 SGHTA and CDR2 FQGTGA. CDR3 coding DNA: TGTGCCAGCAGCTTCAGCGGGAGTGAGGGAGAGACCCAGTACTTC. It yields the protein CASSFSGSEGETQYF.

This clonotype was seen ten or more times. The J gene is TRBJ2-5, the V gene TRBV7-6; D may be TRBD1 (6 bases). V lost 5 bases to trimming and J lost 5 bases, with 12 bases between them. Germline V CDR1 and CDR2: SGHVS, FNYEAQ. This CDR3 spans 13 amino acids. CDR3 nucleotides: TGTGCCAGCAGCATAACAGGGTTGGAGACCCAGTACTTC. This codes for CASSITGLETQYF.

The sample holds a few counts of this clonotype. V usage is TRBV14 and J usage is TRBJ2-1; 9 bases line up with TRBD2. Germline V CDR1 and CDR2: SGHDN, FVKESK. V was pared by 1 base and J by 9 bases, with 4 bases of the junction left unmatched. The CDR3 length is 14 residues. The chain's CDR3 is CASSQVGGRAEQFF. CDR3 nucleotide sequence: TGTGCCAGCAGCCAAGTCGGCGGGAGGGCTGAGCAGTTCTTC. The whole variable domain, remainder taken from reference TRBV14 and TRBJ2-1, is EAGVTQFPSHSVIEKGQTVTLRCDPISGHDNLYWYRRVMGKEIKFLLHFVKESKQDESGMPNNRFLAERTGGTYSTLKVQPAELEDSGVYFCASSQVGGRAEQFFGPGTRLTVL.

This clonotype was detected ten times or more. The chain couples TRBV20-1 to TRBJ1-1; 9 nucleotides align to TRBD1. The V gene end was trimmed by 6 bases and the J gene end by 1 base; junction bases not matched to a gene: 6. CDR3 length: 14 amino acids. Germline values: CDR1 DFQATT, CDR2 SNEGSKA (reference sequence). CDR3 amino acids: CSARDRETNTEAFF. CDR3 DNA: TGCAGTGCAAGGGACAGGGAGACGAACACTGAAGCTTTCTTT.

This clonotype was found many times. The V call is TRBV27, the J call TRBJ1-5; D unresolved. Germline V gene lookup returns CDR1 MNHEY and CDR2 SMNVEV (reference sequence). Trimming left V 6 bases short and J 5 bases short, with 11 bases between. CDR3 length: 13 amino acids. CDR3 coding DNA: TGTGCCAGCAGCCCCAGATGGGATCAGCCCCAGCATTTT. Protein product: CASSPRWDQPQHF.

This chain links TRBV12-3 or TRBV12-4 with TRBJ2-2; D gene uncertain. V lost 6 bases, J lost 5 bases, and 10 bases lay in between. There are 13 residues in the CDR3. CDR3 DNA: TGTGCCAGCAGCAAGCGAGAGACCGGGGAGCTGTTTTTT. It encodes CASSKRETGELFF.

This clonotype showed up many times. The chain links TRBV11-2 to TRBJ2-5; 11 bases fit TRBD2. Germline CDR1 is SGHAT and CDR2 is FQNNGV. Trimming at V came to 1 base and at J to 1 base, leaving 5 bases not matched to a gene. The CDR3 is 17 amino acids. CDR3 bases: TGTGCCAGCAGCTTAGGGGTAGCGGGGGGGATCCAAGAGACCCAGTACTTC. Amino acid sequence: CASSLGVAGGIQETQYF.

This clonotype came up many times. CDR3 residues: CASSNHPSTEQYF. CDR3 DNA: TGTGCCAGCAGCAACCACCCGTCCACCGAGCAGTACTTC. This chain connects TRBV7-2 to TRBJ2-7; the D is unclear. Trimming pared 5 bases from V and 6 bases from J, leaving 14 bases between. CDR1 SGHTA and CDR2 FQGNSA come from the germline V gene. The CDR3 consists of 13 residues.

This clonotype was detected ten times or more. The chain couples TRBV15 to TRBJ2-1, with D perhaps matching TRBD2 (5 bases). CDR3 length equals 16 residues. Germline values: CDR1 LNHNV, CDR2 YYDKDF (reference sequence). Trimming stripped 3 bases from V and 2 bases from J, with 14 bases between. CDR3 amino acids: CATSSTGEGAYNEQFF. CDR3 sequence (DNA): TGTGCCACCAGCAGTACTGGAGAGGGTGCCTACAATGAGCAGTTCTTC.

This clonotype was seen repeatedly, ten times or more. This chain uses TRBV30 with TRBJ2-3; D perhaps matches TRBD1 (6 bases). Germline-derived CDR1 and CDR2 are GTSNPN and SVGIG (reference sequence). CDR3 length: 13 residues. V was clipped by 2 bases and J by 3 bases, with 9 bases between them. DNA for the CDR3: TGTGCCTGGAGTAGGGGGAAAACAGATACGCAGTATTTT. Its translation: CAWSRGKTDTQYF.

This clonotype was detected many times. The CDR3 region is CASSVAIPDEAFF. CDR3 sequence (DNA): TGTGCCAGCAGCGTAGCTATTCCGGATGAAGCTTTCTTT. The J gene is TRBJ1-1, the V gene TRBV9; D unclear. V lost 0 bases, J lost 7 bases, and 10 bases lay in between. The CDR3 sequence is 13 residues long. CDR1 SGDLS and CDR2 YYNGEE come from the germline V gene. The entire variable domain, with the rest obtained from reference TRBV9 and TRBJ1-1, is as follows: DSGVTQTPKHLITATGQRVTLRCSPRSGDLSVYWYQQSLDQGLQFLIQYYNGEERAKGNILERFSAQQFPDLHSELNLSSLELGDSALYFCASSVAIPDEAFFGQGTRLTVV.

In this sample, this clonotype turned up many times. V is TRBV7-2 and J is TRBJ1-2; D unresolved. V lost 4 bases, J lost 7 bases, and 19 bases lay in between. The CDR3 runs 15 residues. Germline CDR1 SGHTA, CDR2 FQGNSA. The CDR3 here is CASSSMGLDGGGYTF. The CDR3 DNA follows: TGTGCCAGCAGCTCAATGGGTCTGGATGGAGGTGGCTACACCTTC.

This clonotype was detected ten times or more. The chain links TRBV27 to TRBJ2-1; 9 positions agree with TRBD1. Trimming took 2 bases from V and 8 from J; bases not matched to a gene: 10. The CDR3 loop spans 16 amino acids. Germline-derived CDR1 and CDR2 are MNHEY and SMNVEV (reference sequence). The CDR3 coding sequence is TGTGCCAGCAGTTTACGGCCGGGACAGGGTTTCTATGAGCAGTTCTTC. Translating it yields CASSLRPGQGFYEQFF.

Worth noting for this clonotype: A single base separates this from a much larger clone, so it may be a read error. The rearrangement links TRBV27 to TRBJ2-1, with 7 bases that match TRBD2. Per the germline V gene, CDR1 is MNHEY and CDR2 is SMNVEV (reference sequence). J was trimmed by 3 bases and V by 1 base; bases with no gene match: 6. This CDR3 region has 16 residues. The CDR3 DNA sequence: TGTGCCAGCAGTTTATATTCTAGCGGTGACTACAATGAGCAGTTCTTC. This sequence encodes CASSLYSSGDYNEQFF.